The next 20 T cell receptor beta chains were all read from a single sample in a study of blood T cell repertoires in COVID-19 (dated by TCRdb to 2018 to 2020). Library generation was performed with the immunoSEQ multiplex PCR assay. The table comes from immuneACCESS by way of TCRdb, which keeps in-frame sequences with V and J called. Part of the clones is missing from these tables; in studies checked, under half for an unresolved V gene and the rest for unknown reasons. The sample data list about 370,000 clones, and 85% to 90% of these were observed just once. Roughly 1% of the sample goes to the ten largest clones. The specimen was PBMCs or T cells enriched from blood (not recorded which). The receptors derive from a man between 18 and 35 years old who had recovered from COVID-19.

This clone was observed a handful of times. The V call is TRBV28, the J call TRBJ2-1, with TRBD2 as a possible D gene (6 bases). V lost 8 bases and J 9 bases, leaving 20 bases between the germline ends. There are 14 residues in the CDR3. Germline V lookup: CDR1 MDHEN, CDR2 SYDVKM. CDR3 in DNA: TGTGCCAGCCGCGGGACCGCTCGATCGGGTGAGCAGTTCTTC. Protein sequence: CASRGTARSGEQFF.

The CDR3 bases are TGTGCCAGCAGCAGACAGGGCTCAGAGACCCAGTACTTC. Protein: CASSRQGSETQYF. The chain is built from TRBV27 and TRBJ2-5; 7 bases fit TRBD1. This CDR3 is 13 amino acids long. Germline loops: CDR1 MNHEY, CDR2 SMNVEV (reference sequence). Trimming took 6 bases from V and 4 from J; bases not matched to a gene: 5.

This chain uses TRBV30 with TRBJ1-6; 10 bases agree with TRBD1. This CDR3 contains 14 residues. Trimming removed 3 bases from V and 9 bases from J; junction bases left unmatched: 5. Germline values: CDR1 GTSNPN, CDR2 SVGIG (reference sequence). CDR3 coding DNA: TGTGCCTGGAGATGGACAGGGGGTACTTCACCCCTCCACTTT. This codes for CAWRWTGGTSPLHF.

The CDR3 region has the DNA TGTGCCAGCAGCAAGATTCCGGGACAGGGTTTGAATGAGCAGTTCTTC. Protein product: CASSKIPGQGLNEQFF. The chain employs TRBV9 and TRBJ2-1; 9 nucleotides agree with TRBD1. The CDR3 is made up of 16 amino acids. J lost 7 bases, V lost 4 bases, and 12 bases had no gene match. Germline assignment: CDR1 SGDLS and CDR2 YYNGEE.

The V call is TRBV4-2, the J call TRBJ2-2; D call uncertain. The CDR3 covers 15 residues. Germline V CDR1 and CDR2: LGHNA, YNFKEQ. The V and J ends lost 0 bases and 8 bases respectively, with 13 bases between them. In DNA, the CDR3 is TGTGCCAGCAGCCAAGATCTGCTCATCGGTGGGGAGCTGTTTTTT. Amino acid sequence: CASSQDLLIGGELFF.

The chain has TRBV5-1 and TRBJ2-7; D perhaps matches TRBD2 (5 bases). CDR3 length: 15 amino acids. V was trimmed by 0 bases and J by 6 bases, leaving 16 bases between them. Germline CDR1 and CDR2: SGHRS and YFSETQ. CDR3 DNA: TGCGCCAGCAGCTTGGCCGTTGGCCGGGGTCTCGAGCAGTACTTC. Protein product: CASSLAVGRGLEQYF.

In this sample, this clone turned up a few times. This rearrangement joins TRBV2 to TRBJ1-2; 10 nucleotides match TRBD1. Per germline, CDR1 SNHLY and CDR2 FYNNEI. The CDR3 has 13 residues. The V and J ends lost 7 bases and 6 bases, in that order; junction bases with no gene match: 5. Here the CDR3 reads CASKAGQGDGYTF. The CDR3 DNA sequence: TGTGCCAGCAAAGCCGGACAGGGGGATGGCTACACCTTC. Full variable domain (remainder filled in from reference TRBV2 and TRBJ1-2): EPEVTQTPSHQVTQMGQEVILRCVPISNHLYFYWYRQILGQKVEFLVSFYNNEISEKSEIFDDQFSVERPDGSNFTLKIRSTKLEDSAMYFCASKAGQGDGYTFGSGTRLTVV.

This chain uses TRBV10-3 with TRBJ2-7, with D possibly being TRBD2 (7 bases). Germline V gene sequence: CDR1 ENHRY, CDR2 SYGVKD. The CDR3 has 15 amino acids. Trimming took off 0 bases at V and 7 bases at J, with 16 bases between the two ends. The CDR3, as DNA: TGTGCCATCAGTGAGTCGGCGGGGGCTGGGGAAGAGCAGTACTTC. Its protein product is CAISESAGAGEEQYF.

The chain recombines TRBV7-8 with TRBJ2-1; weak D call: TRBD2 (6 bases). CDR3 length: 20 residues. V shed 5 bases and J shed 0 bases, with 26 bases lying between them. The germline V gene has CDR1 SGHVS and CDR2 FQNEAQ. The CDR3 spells CASSLRGGSLRDGSYNEQFF. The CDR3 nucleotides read TGTGCCAGCAGCCTTAGAGGAGGGTCCCTTAGGGATGGCTCCTACAATGAGCAGTTCTTC.

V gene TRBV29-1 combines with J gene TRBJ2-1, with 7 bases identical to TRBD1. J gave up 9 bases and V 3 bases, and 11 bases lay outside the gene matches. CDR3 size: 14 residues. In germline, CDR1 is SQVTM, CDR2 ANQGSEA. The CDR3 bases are TGCAGCGTTGATTTGTGGCAGGGGGTTCGTGAGCAGTTCTTC. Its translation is CSVDLWQGVREQFF.

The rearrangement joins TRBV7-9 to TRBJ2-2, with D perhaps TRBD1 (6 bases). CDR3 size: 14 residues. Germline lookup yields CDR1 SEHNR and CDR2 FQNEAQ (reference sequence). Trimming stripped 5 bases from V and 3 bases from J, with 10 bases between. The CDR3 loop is CASSQWTDTGELFF. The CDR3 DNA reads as TGTGCCAGCAGCCAGTGGACAGACACCGGGGAGCTGTTTTTT.

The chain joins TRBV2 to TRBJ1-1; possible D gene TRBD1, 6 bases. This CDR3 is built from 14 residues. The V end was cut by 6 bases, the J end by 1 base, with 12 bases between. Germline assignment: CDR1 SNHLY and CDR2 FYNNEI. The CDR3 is CASRADRQNTEAFF. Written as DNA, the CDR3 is TGTGCCAGCAGGGCAGACAGGCAGAACACTGAAGCTTTCTTT.

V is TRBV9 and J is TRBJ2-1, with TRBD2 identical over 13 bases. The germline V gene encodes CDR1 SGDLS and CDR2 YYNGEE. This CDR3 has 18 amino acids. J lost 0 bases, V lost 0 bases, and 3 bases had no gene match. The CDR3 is CASSVEGLAGDSYNEQFF. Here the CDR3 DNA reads TGTGCCAGCAGCGTAGAAGGACTAGCGGGAGACTCCTACAATGAGCAGTTCTTC.

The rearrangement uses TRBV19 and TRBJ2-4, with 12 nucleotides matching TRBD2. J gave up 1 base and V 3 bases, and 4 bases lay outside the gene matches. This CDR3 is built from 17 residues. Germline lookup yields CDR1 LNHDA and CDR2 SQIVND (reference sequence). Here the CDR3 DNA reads TGTGCCAGTAGTATGGTGACTAGCGGGAGTGCCAAAAACATTCAGTACTTC. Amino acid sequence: CASSMVTSGSAKNIQYF.

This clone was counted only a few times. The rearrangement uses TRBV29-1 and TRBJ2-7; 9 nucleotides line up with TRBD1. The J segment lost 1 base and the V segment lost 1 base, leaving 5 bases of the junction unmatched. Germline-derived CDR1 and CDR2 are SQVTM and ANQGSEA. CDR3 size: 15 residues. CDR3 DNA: TGCAGCGTTGAAGGGGGGACAGGGCCTTCCTACGAGCAGTACTTC. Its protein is CSVEGGTGPSYEQYF.

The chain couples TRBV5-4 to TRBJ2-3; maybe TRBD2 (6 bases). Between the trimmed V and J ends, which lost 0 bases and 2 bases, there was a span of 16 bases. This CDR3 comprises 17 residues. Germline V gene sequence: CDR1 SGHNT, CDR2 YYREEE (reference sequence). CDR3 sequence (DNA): TGTGCCAGCAGCTTGGACGGGGCTAGCGCCAACACAGATACGCAGTATTTT. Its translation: CASSLDGASANTDTQYF.

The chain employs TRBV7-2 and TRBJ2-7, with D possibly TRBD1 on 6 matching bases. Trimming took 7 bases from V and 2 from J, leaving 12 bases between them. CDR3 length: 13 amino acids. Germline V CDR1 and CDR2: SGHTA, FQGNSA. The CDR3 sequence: CASTNSGAYEQYF. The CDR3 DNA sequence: TGTGCCAGCACTAACTCAGGGGCCTACGAGCAGTACTTC.

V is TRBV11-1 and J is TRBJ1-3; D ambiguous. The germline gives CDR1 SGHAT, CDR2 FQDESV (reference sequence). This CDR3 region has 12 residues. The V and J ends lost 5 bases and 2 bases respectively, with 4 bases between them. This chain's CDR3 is CASSTPGNTIYF. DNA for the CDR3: TGTGCCAGCAGCACTCCTGGAAACACCATATATTTT.

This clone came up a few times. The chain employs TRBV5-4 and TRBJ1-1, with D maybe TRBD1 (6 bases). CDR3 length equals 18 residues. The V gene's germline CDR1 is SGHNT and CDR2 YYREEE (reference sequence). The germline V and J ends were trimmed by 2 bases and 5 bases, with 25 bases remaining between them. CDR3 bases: TGTGCCAGCAGCTTAGGTCCCGCAGGGGCAGATGGAAGAACTGAAGCTTTCTTT. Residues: CASSLGPAGADGRTEAFF.

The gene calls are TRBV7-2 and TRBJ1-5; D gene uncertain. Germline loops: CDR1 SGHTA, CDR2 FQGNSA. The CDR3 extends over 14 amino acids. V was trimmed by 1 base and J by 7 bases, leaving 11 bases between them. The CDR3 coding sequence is TGTGCCAGCAGCTTAGAGGCAGGATTACAGCCCCAGCATTTT. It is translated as CASSLEAGLQPQHF. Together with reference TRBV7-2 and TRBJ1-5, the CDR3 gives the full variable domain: GAGVSQSPSNKVTEKGKDVELRCDPISGHTALYWYRQSLGQGLEFLIYFQGNSAPDKSGLPSDRFSAERTGGSVSTLTIQRTQQEDSAVYLCASSLEAGLQPQHFGDGTRLSIL.